This entry lists 5 T cell receptor beta chains sequenced from one sample in a study of T cell changes during pregnancy in multiple sclerosis. Profiled with immunoSEQ multiplex PCR; TCRdb holds only in-frame clones, not every one. The sample holds approximately 74,000 clones; 88% are singletons and the top ten take approximately 3.4%. Source: peripheral blood, taken before pregnancy. These receptors originate from a female donor with multiple sclerosis, enrolled in a pregnancy study.

The rearrangement uses TRBV30 and TRBJ2-5, with TRBD2 matching 15 bases. Trimming took 1 base from V and 12 from J; bases not matched to a gene: 9. Germline CDR1 GTSNPN, CDR2 SVGIG (reference sequence). The CDR3 runs to 15 residues. The CDR3 DNA sequence: TGTGCCTGGAGTGCAGGGACTAGCGGGGGGACGGCCGAGTACTTC. Translating gives CAWSAGTSGGTAEYF.

The chain uses TRBV30 and TRBJ1-1; possibly TRBD1 for D (5 bases). Germline loops: CDR1 GTSNPN, CDR2 SVGIG (reference sequence). The CDR3 length is 12 residues. V dropped 8 bases and J dropped 0 bases, with 10 bases sitting between them. In DNA form, the CDR3 reads TGTGCCAAGGGGTATATGAACACTGAAGCTTTCTTT. Translated, it gives CAKGYMNTEAFF. Using reference TRBV30 and TRBJ1-1 for the parts outside the CDR3, the full variable domain is SQTIHQWPATLVQPVGSPLSLECTVEGTSNPNLYWYRQAAGRGLQLLFYSVGIGQISSEVPQNLSASRPQDRQFILSSKKLLLSDSGFYLCAKGYMNTEAFFGQGTRLTVV.

The gene calls are TRBV6-1 and TRBJ1-3, with D unclear. V was trimmed by 6 bases and J by 0 bases, leaving 9 bases between them. The CDR3 is made up of 14 amino acids. The germline CDR1 and CDR2 sequences are MNHNS and SASEGT. CDR3 sequence (DNA): TGTGCCAGCAGGGACTTTAGCTCTGGAAACACCATATATTTT. This translates into CASRDFSSGNTIYF.

The chain has TRBV25-1 and TRBJ2-2; D not resolved. CDR3 length equals 16 residues. Per the germline V gene, CDR1 is MGHDK and CDR2 is SYGVNS. V lost 1 base, J lost 0 bases, and 9 bases lay in between. The CDR3 DNA is TGTGCCAGCAGTGAATTTGGGCAGACGAACACCGGGGAGCTGTTTTTT. It translates to CASSEFGQTNTGELFF.

The V and J genes are TRBV6-1 and TRBJ2-4, with 10 bases identical to TRBD1. V dropped 4 bases and J dropped 0; count of bases not matched to a gene: 6. There are 17 residues in the CDR3. Germline loops: CDR1 MNHNS, CDR2 SASEGT. DNA for the CDR3: TGTGCCAGCAGTGGCGATCGGGACAGGGGAGCCAAAAACATTCAGTACTTC. Protein product: CASSGDRDRGAKNIQYF.